This entry lists 18 T cell receptor beta chains sequenced from one sample in a study of cytomegalovirus exposure and HLA in healthy donors. PCR employed 60 Vbeta and 13 Jbeta primers. Only in-frame clones appear in the TCRdb table, and some are missing; sequencing was by immunoSEQ multiplex PCR. The repertoire includes some 130,000 clones, around 80% of them detected once, and about 6.8% sits in the top ten. The sequenced material came from PBMCs. Receptors were obtained from a man aged 35-49 years in good health and CMV-seropositive.

Turning to this clone: The same CDR3 arises from other DNA sequences in this sample as well. The chain combines TRBV13 with TRBJ1-1; D ambiguous. The CDR3 has 18 residues. Germline CDR1 and CDR2: PRHDT and FYEKMQ (reference sequence). The V gene lost 4 bases and the J gene lost 0 bases, with 21 bases spanning the gap. This chain's CDR3 is CASSSQSRRGRMNTEAFF. The CDR3 DNA reads TGTGCCAGCAGCTCTCAATCCCGCCGAGGCAGAATGAACACTGAAGCTTTCTTT. Full variable domain (missing parts from reference TRBV13 and TRBJ1-1): AAGVIQSPRHLIKEKRETATLKCYPIPRHDTVYWYQQGPGQDPQFLISFYEKMQSDKGSIPDRFSAQQFSDYHSELNMSSLELGDSALYFCASSSQSRRGRMNTEAFFGQGTRLTVV.

The chain combines TRBV4-1 with TRBJ2-7, with TRBD1 matching 10 bases. Trimming removed 2 bases from V and 1 base from J; junction bases left unmatched: 5. The CDR3 consists of 16 residues. Germline V gives CDR1 MGHRA, CDR2 YSYEKL. Here the CDR3 reads CASSQPRTGGSYEQYF. The CDR3 nucleotides are TGCGCCAGCAGCCAACCCCGGACAGGGGGATCCTACGAGCAGTACTTC.

The count of this clone is one. The rearrangement joins TRBV7-9 to TRBJ1-3, with D perhaps TRBD1 (5 bases). There are 15 residues in the CDR3. V was pared by 5 bases and J by 4 bases, with 15 bases between. In germline, CDR1 is SEHNR, CDR2 FQNEAQ (reference sequence). This CDR3 reads CASSALGGGGNTIYF. CDR3 DNA: TGTGCCAGCAGCGCCCTCGGGGGAGGAGGAAACACCATATATTTT. The full variable domain, with the rest looked up from reference TRBV7-9 and TRBJ1-3, is DTGVSQNPRHKITKRGQNVTFRCDPISEHNRLYWYRQTLGQGPEFLTYFQNEAQLEKSRLLSDRFSAERPKGSFSTLEIQRTEQGDSAMYLCASSALGGGGNTIYFGEGSWLTVV.

The chain links TRBV11-2 to TRBJ2-2, with 8 bases that match TRBD2. Germline values: CDR1 SGHAT, CDR2 FQNNGV. V lost 4 bases to trimming and J lost 4 bases; unmatched junction nucleotides: 8. There are 16 residues in the CDR3. The CDR3 DNA follows: TGTGCCAGCAGCTGGGAGGGACTAGTGGGCACCGGGGAGCTGTTTTTT. It specifies CASSWEGLVGTGELFF.

The chain carries TRBV19 and TRBJ1-5; possible D gene TRBD1, 6 bases. The CDR3 is 16 residues long. Trimming shortened V by 8 bases and J by 2 bases, and 19 bases separated the two germline ends. In germline, CDR1 is LNHDA, CDR2 SQIVND (reference sequence). DNA for the CDR3: TGTGCCAGTTCCCCCCGGGGGGCGGCGGGCAATCAGCCCCAGCATTTT. Its translation is CASSPRGAAGNQPQHF.

Comment on this clone: Other nucleotide sequences in the sample specify the same CDR3. The chain has TRBV5-4 and TRBJ2-1, with TRBD2 matching 7 bases. This CDR3 region has 15 residues. After removal of 1 base from V and 1 base from J, the junction contained 2 bases not matched to a gene. Germline CDR1 and CDR2: SGHNT and YYREEE (reference sequence). CDR3 region: CASSLTSASYNEQFF. The CDR3 bases are TGTGCCAGCAGCTTGACTAGCGCGTCCTACAATGAGCAGTTCTTC.

This rearrangement joins TRBV5-1 to TRBJ1-1; 11 nucleotides match TRBD1. In germline, CDR1 is SGHRS, CDR2 YFSETQ. With V trimmed by 5 bases and J by 5 bases, 5 bases remained unmatched. This CDR3 has 14 amino acids. The DNA for the CDR3 is TGCGCCAGCAGATCCGGGACAGGGGGGACTGAAGCTTTCTTT. Translating it yields CASRSGTGGTEAFF.

This chain connects TRBV5-1 to TRBJ1-1, with 7 bases aligning to TRBD1. The V gene's germline CDR1 is SGHRS and CDR2 YFSETQ. V was clipped by 4 bases and J by 5 bases; unmatched bases: 8. The CDR3 covers 14 residues. CDR3 sequence: CASSRDRVVTEAFF. Written as DNA, the CDR3 is TGCGCCAGCAGCCGAGACAGGGTGGTAACTGAAGCTTTCTTT.

V is TRBV18 and J is TRBJ2-5; D not certain. The end of the DNA fits TRBJ2-7 better, so the J call may be wrong. There are 14 residues in the CDR3. Germline V gene data show CDR1 as KGHSH and CDR2 as LQKENI. Here the CDR3 DNA reads TGTGCCAGCTCAATTGCAACTAACTCCTACGAGCAGTACTTC. It specifies CASSIATNSYEQYF.

The sample holds one count of this clone. The V call is TRBV6-1, the J call TRBJ2-2, with TRBD1 identical over 10 bases. J gave up 5 bases and V 6 bases, and 6 bases lay outside the gene matches. Germline CDR1 MNHNS, CDR2 SASEGT. The CDR3 is 15 residues long. CDR3 sequence (DNA): TGTGCCAGCAGCGCCGGGACAGGGGAAACCGGGGAGCTGTTTTTT. Its translation is CASSAGTGETGELFF.

The rearrangement links TRBV5-1 to TRBJ2-5, with D perhaps TRBD1 (5 bases). V lost 2 bases and J 5 bases, leaving 13 bases between the germline ends. Germline V gives CDR1 SGHRS, CDR2 YFSETQ. This CDR3 has 14 residues. The CDR3 nucleotides read TGCGCCAGCAGCTTTCGGCCAGGGCGGGAGACCCAGTACTTC. As protein: CASSFRPGRETQYF.

The chain employs TRBV19 and TRBJ2-7; 7 nucleotides line up with TRBD1. The CDR3 runs to 14 residues. Looked up from germline, CDR1 is LNHDA and CDR2 is SQIVND (reference sequence). V lost 5 bases to trimming and J lost 2 bases; unmatched junction nucleotides: 6. CDR3 amino acids: CASSADRAPYEQYF. The CDR3 coding sequence is TGTGCCAGTAGTGCCGACAGGGCCCCCTACGAGCAGTACTTC.

The chain recombines TRBV19 with TRBJ2-1, with 11 bases identical to TRBD2. This CDR3 is 17 amino acids long. Germline assignment: CDR1 LNHDA and CDR2 SQIVND (reference sequence). V gave up 2 bases and J gave up 1 base; unmatched junction bases: 4. CDR3 sequence (DNA): TGTGCCAGTAGTATACCGGGACTAGCGGCATCCTACAATGAGCAGTTCTTC. Translated, it gives CASSIPGLAASYNEQFF.

The rearrangement uses TRBV29-1 and TRBJ2-1; maybe TRBD1 (5 bases). Trimming stripped 7 bases from V and 4 bases from J, with 20 bases between. This CDR3 contains 15 residues. The germline gives CDR1 SQVTM, CDR2 ANQGSEA. CDR3 in amino acids: CSAVTGLPGYNEQFF. The CDR3 DNA sequence: TGCAGCGCCGTAACGGGCCTCCCAGGGTACAATGAGCAGTTCTTC.

The gene calls are TRBV5-1 and TRBJ2-5; TRBD1 matches 7 bases. The end of the DNA aligns better with TRBJ2-7, so the J call may be wrong. CDR3 length: 14 amino acids. Per germline, CDR1 SGHRS and CDR2 YFSETQ. CDR3 residues: CASSFGDRAYEQYF. The DNA of the CDR3 is TGCGCCAGCAGCTTCGGAGACAGGGCCTACGAGCAGTACTTC.

This chain links TRBV27 with TRBJ1-4; D gene ambiguous. CDR3 size: 14 residues. Trimming took 2 bases from V and 6 from J, leaving 10 bases between them. The V gene's germline CDR1 is MNHEY and CDR2 SMNVEV (reference sequence). CDR3 in DNA: TGTGCCAGCAGTTTAAACAGCATATATGAAAAACTGTTTTTT. Translated: CASSLNSIYEKLFF.

V usage is TRBV5-1 and J usage is TRBJ2-2; 7 nucleotides align to TRBD1. This CDR3 contains 14 residues. The ends lost 4 bases at V and 4 bases at J; junction bases unmatched: 4. Germline V gives CDR1 SGHRS, CDR2 YFSETQ. CDR3 sequence reads: CASSTTGSTGELFF. As DNA, the CDR3 is TGCGCCAGCAGCACGACAGGGAGCACCGGGGAGCTGTTTTTT. The whole variable domain, filled in from reference TRBV5-1 and TRBJ2-2, reads KAGVTQTPRYLIKTRGQQVTLSCSPISGHRSVSWYQQTPGQGLQFLFEYFSETQRNKGNFPGRFSGRQFSNSRSEMNVSTLELGDSALYLCASSTTGSTGELFFGEGSRLTVL.

This clone was counted once. The V and J genes are TRBV27 and TRBJ1-2, with 10 bases lining up with TRBD1. The V and J ends lost 6 bases and 8 bases, in that order; junction bases with no gene match: 12. Looked up from germline, CDR1 is MNHEY and CDR2 is SMNVEV (reference sequence). The CDR3 is 15 residues long. CDR3: CASSSGTGVGGGYTF. The CDR3 coding sequence is TGTGCCAGCAGCTCCGGGACAGGGGTCGGGGGGGGCTACACCTTC.